Each of the 13 T cell receptor beta chains below was sequenced from the same sample in a study of shared clonotypes between healthy human individuals. Produced via immunoSEQ multiplex PCR; TCRdb's table is partial and in-frame only. The repertoire holds about a million clones, approximately 77% seen once, with 0.7% to 0.95% in the top ten. The sample taken for sequencing was memory CD4+ T cells from PBMCs. Subset defined: CD45RA-negative fraction. These receptors originate from a man younger than 35 in good health. Some clones in this sample may be carry-over from other donors' samples.

The table lists this clone with a count of one. A far larger clone lies a single base away; this is likely a read error. V is TRBV30 and J is TRBJ2-7, with D perhaps being TRBD1 or TRBD2 (5 bases each). Germline-derived CDR1 and CDR2 are GTSNPN and SVGIG (reference sequence). This CDR3 spans 13 amino acids. In DNA form, the CDR3 reads TGTGCCTCGCCGGGACCGTCCATCTACGAGCAGTGCTTC. Encoded protein: CASPGPSIYEQCF.

CDR3: CASSPSGREETQYF. The CDR3 DNA reads as TGTGCCAGCTCACCTTCAGGCCGGGAAGAGACCCAGTACTTC. This rearrangement joins TRBV18 to TRBJ2-5; D is unclear. This CDR3 contains 14 residues. Looked up from germline, CDR1 is KGHSH and CDR2 is LQKENI. The V gene lost 3 bases and the J gene lost 3 bases, with 11 bases spanning the gap.

The chain is built from TRBV29-1 and TRBJ2-1; TRBD2 might be the D (6 bases). V dropped 4 bases and J dropped 10 bases, with 20 bases sitting between them. The CDR3 covers 14 residues. The V gene's germline CDR1 is SQVTM and CDR2 ANQGSEA. The CDR3 reads CSVADLRGGGEQFF. In DNA, the CDR3 is TGCAGCGTTGCAGATTTACGCGGAGGAGGGGAGCAGTTCTTC.

This clone was observed a single time. The V gene is TRBV5-4, the J gene TRBJ2-1; the D gene is possibly TRBD2 (6 bases). V lost 3 bases, J lost 7 bases, and 20 bases lay in between. This CDR3 contains 16 residues. The germline CDR1 and CDR2 sequences are SGHNT and YYREEE (reference sequence). The DNA of the CDR3 is TGTGCCAGCAGCTCCCCTCCCGGGGCAGGGACTAATGAGCAGTTCTTC. It is translated as CASSSPPGAGTNEQFF.

Comments on this clone: One end of the junction varies from germline; a read error may be responsible. This chain connects TRBV7-7 to TRBJ2-3; D gene ambiguous. The CDR3 loop spans 14 amino acids. Germline V gene sequence: CDR1 SSHAT, CDR2 FNYEAQ (reference sequence). The CDR3 is CASSLGGYTDTQYF. CDR3 nucleotide sequence: TGTGCTAGCAGCTTAGGCGGATACACAGATACGCAGTATTTT. Complete variable domain (other parts from reference TRBV7-7 and TRBJ2-3): GAGVSQSPRYKVTKRGQDVTLRCDPISSHATLYWYQQALGQGPEFLTYFNYEAQPDKSGLPSDRFSAERPEGSISTLTIQRTEQRDSAMYRCASSLGGYTDTQYFGPGTRLTVL.

The gene calls are TRBV29-1 and TRBJ1-2; D possibly corresponds to TRBD1 (5 bases). Trimming took off 1 base at V and 0 bases at J, with 9 bases between the two ends. CDR3 length: 14 amino acids. Germline lookup yields CDR1 SQVTM and CDR2 ANQGSEA. Here the CDR3 DNA reads TGCAGCGTTGAAGGTGCCAGGGCTAACTATGGCTACACCTTC. Amino acids: CSVEGARANYGYTF.

The J gene is TRBJ2-1, the V gene TRBV5-1; no clear D. The V end was cut by 4 bases, the J end by 3 bases, with 11 bases between. The CDR3 totals 14 residues. The V gene's germline CDR1 is SGHRS and CDR2 YFSETQ. The CDR3 region is CASSRSGDYNEQFF. CDR3 coding DNA: TGCGCCAGCAGCCGTTCTGGTGACTACAATGAGCAGTTCTTC.

The chain joins TRBV21-1 to TRBJ1-1. TRBV21-1 is flagged as a pseudogene. This CDR3 comprises 13 residues. In DNA, the CDR3 is TGTGCCAGCAGCAAGAGGTGGGACACTGAAGCTTTCTTT. It encodes CASSKRWDTEAFF.

The chain employs TRBV6-5 and TRBJ1-2; D unclear. The CDR3 spans 13 residues. Trimming stripped 0 bases from V and 6 bases from J, with 8 bases between. In germline, CDR1 is MNHEY, CDR2 SVGAGI. The CDR3 nucleotides are TGTGCCAGCAGTTACTCGACGGGCCATGGCTACACCTTC. As protein: CASSYSTGHGYTF.

The rearrangement links TRBV7-2 to TRBJ2-7, with 7 nucleotides matching TRBD1. The CDR3 length is 13 residues. V trimming: 2 bases; J trimming: 5 bases; junction bases outside the gene matches: 3. In germline, CDR1 is SGHTA, CDR2 FQGNSA. CDR3 sequence: CASSLYGQDEQYF. The CDR3 region has the DNA TGTGCCAGCAGCTTATACGGACAGGACGAGCAGTACTTC.

The rearrangement links TRBV18 to TRBJ2-2; 8 nucleotides match TRBD1. Trimming cost V 1 base and J 5 bases; bases outside gene matches: 9. The V gene's germline CDR1 is KGHSH and CDR2 LQKENI. CDR3 length: 17 amino acids. CDR3 residues: CASSPLKTQGETGELFF. Written as DNA, the CDR3 is TGTGCCAGCTCACCACTGAAGACACAGGGGGAGACCGGGGAGCTGTTTTTT. Looking up the rest from reference TRBV18 and TRBJ2-2 gives the full variable domain: NAGVMQNPRHLVRRRGQEARLRCSPMKGHSHVYWYRQLPEEGLKFMVYLQKENIIDESGMPKERFSAEFPKEGPSILRIQQVVRGDSAAYFCASSPLKTQGETGELFFGEGSRLTVL.

The chain employs TRBV7-2 and TRBJ2-7, with D unresolved. Germline CDR1 is SGHTA and CDR2 is FQGNSA. The CDR3 is 11 residues long. V lost 3 bases and J lost 7, with 7 bases in between. CDR3 in DNA: TGTGCCAGCAGCTTCGTGACAGAGCAGTACTTC. Protein: CASSFVTEQYF. The whole variable domain, remainder taken from reference TRBV7-2 and TRBJ2-7, is GAGVSQSPSNKVTEKGKDVELRCDPISGHTALYWYRQSLGQGLEFLIYFQGNSAPDKSGLPSDRFSAERTGGSVSTLTIQRTQQEDSAVYLCASSFVTEQYFGPGTRLTVT.

The chain joins TRBV7-9 to TRBJ2-2; TRBD2 might be the D (6 bases). CDR3 length: 15 residues. Germline V lookup: CDR1 SEHNR, CDR2 FQNEAQ (reference sequence). V was trimmed by 6 bases and J by 3 bases, leaving 14 bases between them. CDR3 in amino acids: CASRAWREDTGELFF. CDR3 coding DNA: TGTGCCAGCAGGGCCTGGAGGGAGGACACCGGGGAGCTGTTTTTT. Supplemented by reference TRBV7-9 and TRBJ2-2, the full variable domain reads DTGVSQNPRHKITKRGQNVTFRCDPISEHNRLYWYRQTLGQGPEFLTYFQNEAQLEKSRLLSDRFSAERPKGSFSTLEIQRTEQGDSAMYLCASRAWREDTGELFFGEGSRLTVL.